This T cell receptor (beta chain) was observed in a study of cytomegalovirus exposure and HLA in healthy donors. A note on this clone: Its target is unknown.

The CDR3 has 17 residues. V gave up 4 bases and J gave up 0 bases; unmatched junction bases: 10. The germline CDR1 and CDR2 sequences are MGHRA and YSYEKL. Use of 60 Vbeta and 13 Jbeta primers characterized the PCR. The protocol was immunoSEQ multiplex PCR, while the TCRdb copy is restricted to in-frame clones and leaves out a portion. The data hold about 140,000 clones, with over 75% observed a single time. Study-wide results and limits: V segments that were indistinguishable, TRBV6-2 and TRBV6-3 among them, were omitted from analysis. About 90% or about 30% of the time was how often most TCR beta V segments were productive, according to an earlier analysis.

Sequences were obtained from PBMCs. The rearrangement links TRBV4-1 to TRBJ2-7, with 9 bases that match TRBD1. The origin of this receptor is a man between 50 and 59 years old in good health and CMV-seronegative. This CDR3 is CASSRKDRDRDSYEQYF. CDR3 bases: TGCGCCAGCAGCCGAAAGGACCGGGACAGGGACTCCTACGAGCAGTACTTC.